This T cell receptor (beta chain) was recovered during a study of T cell changes during pregnancy in multiple sclerosis. Method: immunoSEQ multiplex PCR; TCRdb's copy keeps in-frame clones and lacks some. The sample gives tens of thousands of clones, over 75% of which show up once; 6.5% to 8.5% is in the top ten. Looked up from germline, CDR1 is MNHEY and CDR2 is SMNVEV (reference sequence). The CDR3 runs to 14 residues. Trimming shortened V by 5 bases and J by 6 bases, and 14 bases separated the two germline ends. Specimen: CD8+ T cells from peripheral blood mononuclear cells, collected after pregnancy. The origin of this receptor is a female donor with multiple sclerosis, enrolled in a pregnancy study. The rearrangement links TRBV27 to TRBJ1-5, with D possibly being TRBD1 (6 bases). The CDR3 here is CASSLHRESQPQHF. In DNA form, the CDR3 reads TGTGCCAGCAGTCTCCACAGGGAAAGTCAGCCCCAGCATTTT.